The 20 T cell receptor beta chains in this list originate from one sample, sequenced in a study of T cell changes during pregnancy in multiple sclerosis (dated by TCRdb to the late 2010s). Library preparation employed the immunoSEQ multiplex PCR assay. As stored in TCRdb, this immuneACCESS dataset retains in-frame rearrangements with V and J assigned. A fraction of the clones does not appear; measured against another copy, unresolved V genes explain less than half of the discrepancy, and the remainder lacks a known reason. The sample has roughly 89,000 clones on record, 94% of them singletons. Of the sample, approximately 2.2% falls within the top ten clones. Sample: peripheral blood, taken in the third trimester of pregnancy. These receptors all stem from a female donor with multiple sclerosis, enrolled in a pregnancy study.

This clone was observed once. This chain links TRBV27 with TRBJ2-1; 9 nucleotides match TRBD1. This CDR3 contains 14 residues. V shed 4 bases, J shed 15 bases, and the junction held 13 bases outside the gene matches. CDR1 and CDR2 (germline): MNHEY, SMNVEV (reference sequence). The CDR3 loop is CASSSTGTGSSRFF. Here the CDR3 DNA reads TGTGCCAGCAGTTCAACCGGGACAGGGAGTTCAAGGTTCTTC.

The chain uses TRBV28 and TRBJ1-4; D ambiguous. The V and J ends lost 6 bases and 0 bases respectively, with 11 bases between them. CDR1 and CDR2 from the germline V gene are MDHEN and SYDVKM. The CDR3 has 15 residues. The CDR3 here is CASSYAEATNEKLFF. CDR3 nucleotide sequence: TGTGCCAGCAGCTACGCGGAGGCAACTAATGAAAAACTGTTTTTT. Combining the CDR3 with reference TRBV28 and TRBJ1-4 gives the whole variable domain DVKVTQSSRYLVKRTGEKVFLECVQDMDHENMFWYRQDPGLGLRLIYFSYDVKMKEKGDIPEGYSVSREKKERFSLILESASTNQTSMYLCASSYAEATNEKLFFGSGTQLSVL.

The chain uses TRBV10-3 and TRBJ1-2; a possible D gene is TRBD1 (5 bases). The CDR3 length is 15 residues. V was cut by 6 bases and J by 0 bases, with 14 bases left in between. CDR1 ENHRY and CDR2 SYGVKD come from the germline V gene. This chain's CDR3 is CAIRGLTTANYGYTF. CDR3 sequence (DNA): TGTGCCATCAGAGGTCTTACGACAGCTAACTATGGCTACACCTTC.

The V gene is TRBV28, the J gene TRBJ1-1, with TRBD1 identical over 8 bases. Germline V gene lookup returns CDR1 MDHEN and CDR2 SYDVKM. V was pared by 4 bases and J by 1 base, with 2 bases of the junction left unmatched. The CDR3 consists of 14 residues. The CDR3 sequence is CASSYTGGNTEAFF. In DNA form, the CDR3 reads TGTGCCAGCAGTTATACAGGGGGGAACACTGAAGCTTTCTTT.

The V and J genes are TRBV28 and TRBJ2-2, with 8 bases that match TRBD1. Trimming removed 6 bases from V and 1 base from J; junction bases left unmatched: 4. The CDR3 extends over 15 amino acids. The germline gives CDR1 MDHEN, CDR2 SYDVKM. CDR3 amino acids: CASSRGQVNTGELFF. CDR3 bases: TGTGCCAGCAGCAGGGGACAGGTGAACACCGGGGAGCTGTTTTTT.

V and J are TRBV4-2 and TRBJ2-1; the match to TRBD2 covers 11 bases. The V segment lost 4 bases and the J segment 3 bases; nucleotides outside the gene matches: 2. The CDR3 loop spans 15 amino acids. In germline, CDR1 is LGHNA, CDR2 YNFKEQ. CDR3 amino acids: CASSRTSGSYNEQFF. The CDR3 DNA reads TGTGCCAGCAGCCGAACTAGCGGGAGCTACAATGAGCAGTTCTTC.

This clone is a singleton in its sample. The chain recombines TRBV7-2 with TRBJ1-3; D is unresolved. V was clipped by 2 bases and J by 4 bases, with 12 bases between them. The CDR3 covers 15 residues. Germline assignment: CDR1 SGHTA and CDR2 FQGNSA. Here the CDR3 reads CASSLNPAQGNTIYF. Here the CDR3 DNA reads TGTGCCAGCAGCTTAAATCCCGCTCAGGGAAACACCATATATTTT.

The rearrangement uses TRBV5-1 and TRBJ1-2, with 7 bases aligning to TRBD1. The trim removed 0 bases at V and 2 bases at J, leaving 1 base unmatched. Germline V CDR1 and CDR2: SGHRS, YFSETQ. This CDR3 has 14 amino acids. The CDR3 loop reads CASSLGGGNYGYTF. DNA of the CDR3: TGCGCCAGCAGCTTGGGAGGGGGCAACTATGGCTACACCTTC.

The V and J genes are TRBV9 and TRBJ2-7; 12 nucleotides match TRBD1. This CDR3 has 15 amino acids. Losses at the gene ends were 0 bases for V and 6 bases for J; bases not matched to a gene: 4. CDR1 is SGDLS, CDR2 YYNGEE, per germline. CDR3 nucleotide sequence: TGTGCCAGCAGCGTAGCGGGGACAGGGGGCGGCGAGCAGTACTTC. It specifies CASSVAGTGGGEQYF.

This chain links TRBV6-5 with TRBJ1-1; possible D gene TRBD1, 5 bases. In germline, CDR1 is MNHEY, CDR2 SVGAGI. This CDR3 has 13 amino acids. The V end lost 6 bases, the J end lost 0 bases, and 8 bases lay between the germline ends. CDR3 sequence (DNA): TGTGCCAGCAGATGGGGGGTGAACACTGAAGCTTTCTTT. It specifies CASRWGVNTEAFF.

V gene TRBV28 combines with J gene TRBJ1-2; 10 bases agree with TRBD1. J gave up 5 bases and V 4 bases, and 4 bases lay outside the gene matches. Germline assignment: CDR1 MDHEN and CDR2 SYDVKM. The CDR3 has 14 residues. CDR3: CASSSGTGVYGYTF. The CDR3 DNA is TGTGCCAGCAGTTCCGGGACAGGGGTATATGGCTACACCTTC.

J is TRBJ1-4 and V is TRBV28, with TRBD1 matching 9 bases. CDR3 length: 14 residues. CDR1 is MDHEN, CDR2 SYDVKM, per germline. Trimming removed 5 bases from V and 7 bases from J; junction bases left unmatched: 5. The DNA for the CDR3 is TGTGCCAGCAGTCTGGGACAGGGAGTTGAAAAACTGTTTTTT. It specifies CASSLGQGVEKLFF.

J is TRBJ1-5 and V is TRBV7-6; the match to TRBD1 covers 7 bases. Per the germline V gene, CDR1 is SGHVS and CDR2 is FNYEAQ. V lost 2 bases, J lost 5 bases, and 0 bases stayed unmatched. The CDR3 loop spans 13 amino acids. The CDR3 reads CASSLTGDQPQHF. CDR3 nucleotides: TGTGCCAGCAGCTTAACAGGGGATCAGCCCCAGCATTTT.

The genes are TRBV10-3 and TRBJ2-1, with TRBD1 matching over 7 bases. CDR3 size: 13 residues. J gave up 8 bases and V 6 bases, and 7 bases lay outside the gene matches. Germline values: CDR1 ENHRY, CDR2 SYGVKD. The CDR3 nucleotides read TGTGCCATCAGCCAGGGGGTAGGCTATGAGCAGTTCTTC. Protein: CAISQGVGYEQFF.

The J gene is TRBJ2-5, the V gene TRBV2; possibly TRBD1 for D (6 bases). Trimming removed 5 bases at V and 2 bases at J, with 18 bases between. Germline CDR1 and CDR2: SNHLY and FYNNEI. The CDR3 loop spans 16 amino acids. The CDR3 is CASSLRTVFVQETQYF. The CDR3 DNA reads TGTGCCAGCAGTCTCCGGACAGTTTTCGTACAAGAGACCCAGTACTTC.

This rearrangement joins TRBV27 to TRBJ2-1; 12 bases line up with TRBD2. After removal of 5 bases from V and 7 bases from J, the junction contained 0 bases not matched to a gene. The germline V gene encodes CDR1 MNHEY and CDR2 SMNVEV (reference sequence). The length of the CDR3 is 13 residues. The CDR3 bases are TGTGCCAGCAGTACTAGCGGGAGGAATGAGCAGTTCTTC. Protein product: CASSTSGRNEQFF.

V gene TRBV7-6 combines with J gene TRBJ2-3, with 8 bases matching TRBD1. The V and J ends lost 1 base and 1 base, in that order; junction bases with no gene match: 7. Looked up from germline, CDR1 is SGHVS and CDR2 is FNYEAQ. CDR3 length: 17 amino acids. CDR3 sequence (DNA): TGTGCCAGCAGCTTAGGCCCTACACAGGGGGGCACAGATACGCAGTATTTT. Its translation: CASSLGPTQGGTDTQYF.

The chain uses TRBV9 and TRBJ1-1, with D tentatively TRBD1 (6 bases). V lost 0 bases, J lost 7 bases, and 13 bases lay in between. Germline V gives CDR1 SGDLS, CDR2 YYNGEE. The length of the CDR3 is 14 residues. The CDR3 spells CASSVGGGTIEAFF. As DNA, the CDR3 is TGTGCCAGCAGCGTAGGTGGGGGCACCATTGAAGCTTTCTTT.

The rearrangement links TRBV7-8 to TRBJ1-1; 8 bases are shared with TRBD1. CDR3 length equals 17 residues. The V gene end was trimmed by 2 bases and the J gene end by 0 bases; junction bases not matched to a gene: 8. CDR1 and CDR2 (germline): SGHVS, FQNEAQ. CDR3 in amino acids: CASSLSYRGGMNTEAFF. In DNA, the CDR3 is TGTGCCAGCAGCTTATCTTACAGGGGGGGAATGAACACTGAAGCTTTCTTT.

The chain couples TRBV7-2 to TRBJ2-7; 10 nucleotides align to TRBD2. This CDR3 spans 18 amino acids. Germline CDR1 reads SGHTA; CDR2 reads FQGNSA. V was pared by 5 bases and J by 3 bases, with 16 bases of the junction left unmatched. DNA for the CDR3: TGTGCCAGCAGCATAATAGCGGGAGGCGGGGAGGGCTACTACGAGCAGTACTTC. Translation: CASSIIAGGGEGYYEQYF.